This T cell receptor (beta chain) appears in the sequencing data of a study of T cell changes during pregnancy in multiple sclerosis. CDR1 is MNHEY and CDR2 is SMNVEV in the germline V gene (reference sequence). The CDR3 is 13 residues long. With V trimmed by 8 bases and J by 6 bases, 4 bases remained unmatched. Some clones are missing from TCRdb's copy, which holds only in-frame ones; the method was immunoSEQ multiplex PCR. The data show about 67,000 clones, with roughly nine tenths seen just once and about 2.5% held by the top ten. The clonotype comes from a female donor with multiple sclerosis, enrolled in a pregnancy study. The material was peripheral blood, obtained in the first trimester of pregnancy. The chain carries TRBV27 and TRBJ2-2; 9 bases are a match to TRBD1. CDR3 region: CASGDREAGELFF. The DNA for the CDR3 is TGTGCCAGCGGGGACAGGGAGGCCGGGGAGCTGTTTTTT.